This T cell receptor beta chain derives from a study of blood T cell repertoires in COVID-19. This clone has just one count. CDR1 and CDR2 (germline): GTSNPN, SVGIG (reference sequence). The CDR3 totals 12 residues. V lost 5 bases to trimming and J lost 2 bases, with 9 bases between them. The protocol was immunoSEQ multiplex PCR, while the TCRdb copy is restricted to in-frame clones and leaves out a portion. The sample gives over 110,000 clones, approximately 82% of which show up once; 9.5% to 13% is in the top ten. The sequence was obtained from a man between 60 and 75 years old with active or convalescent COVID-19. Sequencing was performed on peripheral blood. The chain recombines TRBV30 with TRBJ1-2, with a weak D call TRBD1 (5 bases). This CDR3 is CAWSYRNYGYTF. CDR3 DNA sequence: TGTGCCTGGTCATACAGGAACTATGGCTACACCTTC.